These 14 T cell receptor beta chains share one sample of origin, sequenced in a study of blood T cell repertoires in COVID-19. Profiling relied on immunoSEQ multiplex PCR, and the TCRdb table lists in-frame clones only, not all of them. Altogether about 250,000 clones are present, approximately 88% being singletons, with the ten largest covering around 6.5%. What was sequenced was peripheral blood. The receptor set was obtained from a woman aged 30 to 39 with COVID-19, enrolled during active disease.

The CDR3 spells CASSLVVEPGNTIYF. As DNA, the CDR3 is TGTGCCAGCAGCTTAGTCGTGGAGCCGGGAAACACCATATATTTT. This sequence joins TRBV7-9 and TRBJ1-3; D is ambiguous. This CDR3 is built from 15 residues. Trimming took 1 base from V and 4 from J, leaving 11 bases between them. Germline V gene lookup returns CDR1 SEHNR and CDR2 FQNEAQ (reference sequence).

The rearrangement uses TRBV6-6 and TRBJ1-1; D unclear. Germline-derived CDR1 and CDR2 are MNHNY and SVGAGI (reference sequence). V was cut by 6 bases and J by 0 bases, with 8 bases left in between. This CDR3 is 13 amino acids long. The CDR3 region is CASSLLMNTEAFF. The CDR3 DNA reads as TGTGCCAGCAGCCTCCTTATGAACACTGAAGCTTTCTTT.

This sequence joins TRBV21-1 and TRBJ2-7; the table's TRBD1 call for D was not verified on the DNA. TRBV21-1 is assigned pseudogene status. This CDR3 has 11 amino acids. The CDR3 DNA reads TGTGCCAGCACTCCGGACAGCGAGCAGTACGTC. Protein product: CASTPDSEQYV.

DNA for the CDR3: TGTGCCACCAGTGATTCACAGGGGGGTTACTATGGCTACACCTTC. It yields the protein CATSDSQGGYYGYTF. J is TRBJ1-2 and V is TRBV24-1; TRBD1 aligns across 8 bases. The germline V gene encodes CDR1 KGHDR and CDR2 SFDVKD. V trimming: 2 bases; J trimming: 3 bases; junction bases outside the gene matches: 4. This CDR3 contains 15 residues.

This sequence joins TRBV6-1 and TRBJ1-1, with 10 bases identical to TRBD1. The V and J ends lost 3 bases and 3 bases, in that order; junction bases with no gene match: 1. The germline gives CDR1 MNHNS, CDR2 SASEGT. This CDR3 contains 14 residues. The CDR3, as DNA: TGTGCCAGCAGTGATGGACAGGGGGACACTGAAGCTTTCTTT. Protein sequence: CASSDGQGDTEAFF.

There are a few counts of this clone. V usage is TRBV3-1 (or the pseudogene TRBV3-2) and J usage is TRBJ2-1; tentative D call: TRBD2 (5 bases). The ends were cut back, 1 base at V and 7 bases at J, with 17 bases in the middle. Germline V gene lookup returns CDR1 LGHDT and CDR2 YNNKEL (reference sequence). CDR3 length equals 16 residues. CDR3 loop: CASSQGLSGSGNEQFF. The CDR3 DNA is TGTGCCAGCAGCCAAGGTCTAAGTGGGTCGGGGAATGAGCAGTTCTTC.

The genes are TRBV28 and TRBJ1-6; 9 bases map to TRBD1. The CDR3 runs 15 residues. Germline values: CDR1 MDHEN, CDR2 SYDVKM. V shed 3 bases and J 7 bases; nucleotides not matched to a gene: 4. CDR3 nucleotide sequence: TGTGCCAGCAGTTTTACAGGGGGCATCAATTCACCCCTCCACTTT. This gives the protein CASSFTGGINSPLHF.

The rearrangement joins TRBV10-1 to TRBJ1-1; D might be TRBD1 (6 bases). Germline CDR1 and CDR2: WNHNN and SYGVQD (reference sequence). The germline V and J ends were trimmed by 3 bases and 9 bases, with 17 bases remaining between them. The length of the CDR3 is 14 residues. The CDR3 loop reads CASSDRDIGPQAFF. CDR3 nucleotides: TGCGCCAGCAGTGACCGGGACATAGGCCCTCAAGCTTTCTTT.

V gene TRBV5-6 combines with J gene TRBJ2-3, with D possibly TRBD2 on 5 matching bases. CDR3 size: 17 residues. V dropped 0 bases and J dropped 0 bases, with 14 bases sitting between them. Germline CDR1 SGHDT, CDR2 YYEEEE. DNA of the CDR3: TGTGCCAGCAGCTTGGTCGGACTGTATTCTAGCACAGATACGCAGTATTTT. Encoded protein: CASSLVGLYSSTDTQYF.

This clone was seen once. The chain links TRBV27 to TRBJ2-1; 10 bases are shared with TRBD2. With V trimmed by 2 bases and J by 4 bases, 11 bases remained unmatched. This CDR3 has 18 residues. Germline V gives CDR1 MNHEY, CDR2 SMNVEV (reference sequence). The CDR3 region is CASSLKGLAGAFYNEQFF. In nucleotides, the CDR3 is TGTGCCAGCAGTTTAAAGGGGCTAGCGGGGGCCTTTTACAATGAGCAGTTCTTC.

The chain couples TRBV19 to TRBJ2-7, with 9 positions matching TRBD1. The CDR3 is made up of 15 amino acids. Germline-derived CDR1 and CDR2 are LNHDA and SQIVND (reference sequence). With 1 base clipped from V and 5 bases from J, the junction kept 6 bases outside the gene matches. CDR3 nucleotides: TGTGCCAGTAGTATAGGGACAGGGGCTCATCACGAGCAGTACGTC. It specifies CASSIGTGAHHEQYV.

The V gene is TRBV18, the J gene TRBJ2-5, with D possibly being TRBD2 (6 bases). Trimming left V 3 bases short and J 7 bases short, with 12 bases between. Germline V CDR1 and CDR2: KGHSH, LQKENI. The CDR3 spans 13 residues. The CDR3 DNA reads as TGTGCCAGCTCACCCGGGGACTCGGGGACCCAGTACTTC. Protein: CASSPGDSGTQYF.

The V call is TRBV29-1, the J call TRBJ2-5, with D possibly TRBD1 on 5 matching bases. V shed 4 bases and J shed 1 base, with 13 bases lying between them. The CDR3 has 14 residues. The germline CDR1 and CDR2 sequences are SQVTM and ANQGSEA. The CDR3 sequence: CSVGVGATQETQYF. The CDR3 nucleotides are TGCAGCGTTGGAGTTGGGGCAACCCAAGAGACCCAGTACTTC. Full variable domain (missing parts from reference TRBV29-1 and TRBJ2-5): SAVISQKPSRDICQRGTSLTIQCQVDSQVTMMFWYRQQPGQSLTLIATANQGSEATYESGFVIDKFPISRPNLTFSTLTVSNMSPEDSSIYLCSVGVGATQETQYFGPGTRLLVL.

The genes are TRBV27 and TRBJ2-3, with D possibly matching TRBD1 (7 bases). The CDR3 loop spans 21 amino acids. Trimming removed 2 bases from V and 2 bases from J, with 29 bases in between. Germline values: CDR1 MNHEY, CDR2 SMNVEV (reference sequence). The CDR3 DNA is TGTGCCAGCAGTTTACGTATGGGGGGCGGGTCTGGGACAGATCACACAGATACGCAGTATTTT. Its translation: CASSLRMGGGSGTDHTDTQYF.